The clone carrying this T cell receptor beta chain was detected many times. Its specificity is unknown. The data were obtained in a study of early T cells in non-severe SARS-CoV-2 infection. Study conclusions and caveats: Matches to VDJdb favored anti-spike CD8 responses and missed private and CD4 specificities.

Germline V gives CDR1 SNHLY, CDR2 FYNNEI. J lost 3 bases, V lost 3 bases, and 2 bases had no gene match. The CDR3 spans 15 residues. As part of library construction, unique molecular identifiers were attached to individual cDNA molecules. In TCRdb, the 5' RACE reads were re-called with MiXCR into one record per CDR3 protein. The sample carries around 57,000 distinct CDR3 sequences, approximately 12% recorded once. The rearrangement uses TRBV2 and TRBJ2-3; the match to TRBD2 covers 11 bases. The clonotype was recovered from an adult who was a healthcare worker with PCR-confirmed SARS-CoV-2 infection or an uninfected control (not recorded which). Material: whole blood. Here the CDR3 reads CASSEGTSGTDTQYF. CDR3 sequence (DNA): TGTGCCAGCAGTGAGGGGACTAGCGGAACAGATACGCAGTATTTT.